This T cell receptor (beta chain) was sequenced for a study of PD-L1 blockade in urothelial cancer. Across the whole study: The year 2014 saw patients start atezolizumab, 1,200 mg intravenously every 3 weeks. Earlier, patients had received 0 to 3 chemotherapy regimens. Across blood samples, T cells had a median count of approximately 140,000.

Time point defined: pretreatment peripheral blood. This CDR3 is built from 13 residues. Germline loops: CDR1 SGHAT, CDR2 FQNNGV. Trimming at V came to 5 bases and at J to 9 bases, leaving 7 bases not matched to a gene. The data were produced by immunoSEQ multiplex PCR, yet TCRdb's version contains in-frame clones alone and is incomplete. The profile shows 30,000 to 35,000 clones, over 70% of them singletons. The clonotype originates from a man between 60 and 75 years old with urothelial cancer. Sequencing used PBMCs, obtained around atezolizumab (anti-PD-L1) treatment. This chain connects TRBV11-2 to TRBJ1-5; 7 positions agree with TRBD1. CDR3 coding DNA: TGTGCCAGCAGCCGACAGGGCCAAGTGCCCCAGCATTTT. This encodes CASSRQGQVPQHF.